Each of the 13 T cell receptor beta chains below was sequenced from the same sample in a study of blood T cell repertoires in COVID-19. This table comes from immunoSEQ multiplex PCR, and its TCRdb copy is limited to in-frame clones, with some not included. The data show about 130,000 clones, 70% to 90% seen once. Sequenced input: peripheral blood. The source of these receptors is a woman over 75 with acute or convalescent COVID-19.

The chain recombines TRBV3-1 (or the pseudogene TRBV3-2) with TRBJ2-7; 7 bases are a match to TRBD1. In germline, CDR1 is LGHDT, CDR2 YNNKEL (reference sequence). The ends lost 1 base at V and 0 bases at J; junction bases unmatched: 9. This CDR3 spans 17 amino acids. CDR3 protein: CASSQVSMTGTSYEQYF. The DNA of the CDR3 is TGTGCCAGCAGCCAAGTTAGTATGACAGGGACCTCCTACGAGCAGTACTTC.

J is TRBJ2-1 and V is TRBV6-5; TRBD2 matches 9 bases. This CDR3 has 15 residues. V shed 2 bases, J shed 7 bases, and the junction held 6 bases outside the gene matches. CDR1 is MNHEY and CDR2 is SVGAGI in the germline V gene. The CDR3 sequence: CASSYGGGAGNEQFF. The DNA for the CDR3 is TGTGCCAGCAGTTACGGCGGGGGGGCAGGAAATGAGCAGTTCTTC.

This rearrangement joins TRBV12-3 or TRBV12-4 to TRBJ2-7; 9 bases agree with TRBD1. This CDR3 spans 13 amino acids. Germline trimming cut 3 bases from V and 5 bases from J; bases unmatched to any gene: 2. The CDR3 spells CASSFRQGDEQYF. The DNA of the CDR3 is TGTGCCAGCAGTTTCAGACAGGGGGACGAGCAGTACTTC.

The CDR3 reads CASSRVQGPYGYTF. The CDR3 nucleotides are TGTGCCAGCAGCCGAGTACAGGGACCCTATGGCTACACCTTC. This chain links TRBV14 with TRBJ1-2, with D maybe TRBD1 (6 bases). Per the germline V gene, CDR1 is SGHDN and CDR2 is FVKESK. The V end lost 4 bases, the J end lost 4 bases, and 13 bases lay between the germline ends. The CDR3 length is 14 residues.

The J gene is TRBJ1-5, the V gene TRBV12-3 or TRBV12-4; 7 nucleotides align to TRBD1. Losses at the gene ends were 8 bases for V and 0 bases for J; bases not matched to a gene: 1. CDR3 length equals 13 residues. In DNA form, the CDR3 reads TGTGCCAGCGGGACAGTTAGCAATCAGCCCCAGCATTTT. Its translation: CASGTVSNQPQHF.

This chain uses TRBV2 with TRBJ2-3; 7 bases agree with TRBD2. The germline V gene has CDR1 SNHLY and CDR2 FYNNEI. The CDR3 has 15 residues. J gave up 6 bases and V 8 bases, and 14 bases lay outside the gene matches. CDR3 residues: CASSGRSLWVDTQYF. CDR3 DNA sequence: TGTGCCAGCTCCGGGAGGTCCTTATGGGTCGATACGCAGTATTTT.

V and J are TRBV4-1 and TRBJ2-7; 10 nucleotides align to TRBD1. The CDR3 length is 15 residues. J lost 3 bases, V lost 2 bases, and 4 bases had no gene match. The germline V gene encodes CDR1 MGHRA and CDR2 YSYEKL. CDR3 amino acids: CASSQYDRGHYEQYF. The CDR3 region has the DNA TGCGCCAGCAGCCAATACGACAGGGGGCACTACGAGCAGTACTTC.

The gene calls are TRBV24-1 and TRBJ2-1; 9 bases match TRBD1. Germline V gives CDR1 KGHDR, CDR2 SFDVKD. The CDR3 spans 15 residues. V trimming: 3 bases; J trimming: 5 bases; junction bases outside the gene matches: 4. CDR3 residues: CATSDHRGPNNEQFF. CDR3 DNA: TGTGCCACCAGTGATCACAGGGGGCCAAACAATGAGCAGTTCTTC.

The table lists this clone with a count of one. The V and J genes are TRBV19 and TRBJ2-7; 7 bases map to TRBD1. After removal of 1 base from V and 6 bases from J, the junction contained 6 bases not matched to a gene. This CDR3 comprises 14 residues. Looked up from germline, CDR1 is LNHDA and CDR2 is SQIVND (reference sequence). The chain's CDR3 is CASSIATGKGEQYF. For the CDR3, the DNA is TGTGCCAGTAGTATAGCGACAGGGAAAGGCGAGCAGTACTTC.

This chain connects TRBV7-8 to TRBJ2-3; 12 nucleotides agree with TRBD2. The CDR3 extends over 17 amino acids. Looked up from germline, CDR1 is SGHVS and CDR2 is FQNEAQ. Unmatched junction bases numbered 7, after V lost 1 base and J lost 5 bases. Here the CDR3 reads CASSLETSGGVIDTQYF. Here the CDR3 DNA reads TGTGCCAGCAGCTTAGAGACTAGCGGGGGAGTGATAGATACGCAGTATTTT.

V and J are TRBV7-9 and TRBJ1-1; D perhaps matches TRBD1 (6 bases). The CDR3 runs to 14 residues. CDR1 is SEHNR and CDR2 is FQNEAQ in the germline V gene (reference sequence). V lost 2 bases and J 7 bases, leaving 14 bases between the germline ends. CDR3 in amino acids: CASSLPQGLVEAFF. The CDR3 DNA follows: TGTGCCAGCAGCTTACCCCAGGGGCTGGTTGAAGCTTTCTTT.

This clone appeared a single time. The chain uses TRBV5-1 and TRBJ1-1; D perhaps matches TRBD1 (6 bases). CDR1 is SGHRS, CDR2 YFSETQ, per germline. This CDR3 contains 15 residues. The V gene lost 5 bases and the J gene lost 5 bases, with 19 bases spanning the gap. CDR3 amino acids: CASRTTTGRTTEAFF. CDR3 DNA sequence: TGCGCCAGCAGGACAACTACAGGGCGGACAACTGAAGCTTTCTTT.

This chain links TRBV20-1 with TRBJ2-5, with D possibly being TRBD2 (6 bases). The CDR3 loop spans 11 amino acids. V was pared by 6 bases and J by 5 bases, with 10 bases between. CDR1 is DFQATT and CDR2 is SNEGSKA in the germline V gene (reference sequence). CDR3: CSAMEGETQYF. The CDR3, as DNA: TGCAGTGCCATGGAGGGGGAGACCCAGTACTTC.